This T cell receptor (beta chain) derives from a study of blood T cell repertoires in COVID-19. About the study: There were acute and convalescent COVID-19 samples, and they came from the United States, Italy and Spain.

V dropped 0 bases and J dropped 5 bases, with 14 bases sitting between them. Germline V lookup: CDR1 LNHNV, CDR2 YYDKDF (reference sequence). The CDR3 consists of 15 residues. Original handling: Cell counts per sample came from amplifying reference gene primers. Assay: immunoSEQ multiplex PCR; the TCRdb copy retains only in-frame clones and omits some. That table furnishes V, J and clone size, whereas the DNA furnished D and trimming. Of about 200,000 clones in the sample, roughly 88% are singletons; the top ten hold about 13%. The chain recombines TRBV15 with TRBJ2-7; weak D call: TRBD2 (6 bases). This sequence was found in a human donor in a cohort sampled during active COVID-19. The sequencing input was peripheral blood. The CDR3 reads CATSRDRGRLDEQYF. CDR3 DNA: TGTGCCACCAGCAGAGATCGTGGGAGACTAGACGAGCAGTACTTC. Full variable domain (outside the CDR3, taken from reference TRBV15 and TRBJ2-7): DAMVIQNPRYQVTQFGKPVTLSCSQTLNHNVMYWYQQKSSQAPKLLFHYYDKDFNNEADTPDNFQSRRPNTSFCFLDIRSPGLGDTAMYLCATSRDRGRLDEQYFGPGTRLTVT.